The 20 T cell receptor beta chains presented below share a single source sample, sequenced in a study of T cell repertoires in cytomegalovirus infection (dated by TCRdb to about 2019). Sequencing instrument: Illumina HiSeq 1500. The public sequencing data were trimmed at Q25 with fastp and processed into clonotypes with MiXCR by TCRdb, which kept only in-frame beta chains. Every CDR3 protein is listed once, alongside the most common genes and DNA of its rows. In this sample the table shows about 400,000 distinct CDR3 sequences, about a sixth of which occur a single time. The biggest ten clones account for roughly 9% of the sample. Sequenced: PBMCs. All receptors derive from a human donor in good health (CMV status not recorded). Some clones in this sample may be carry-over from other donors' samples.

The V gene is TRBV20-1, the J gene TRBJ1-5; 7 bases fit TRBD1. The germline V gene has CDR1 DFQATT and CDR2 SNEGSKA (reference sequence). With V trimmed by 3 bases and J by 3 bases, 2 bases remained unmatched. This CDR3 has 13 residues. The CDR3 nucleotides are TGCAGTGCTAGGGGACAGTCCAATCAGCCCCAGCATTTT. It encodes CSARGQSNQPQHF.

This clonotype was detected many times. V and J are TRBV27 and TRBJ1-4, with 9 bases lining up with TRBD1. CDR1 MNHEY and CDR2 SMNVEV come from the germline V gene (reference sequence). After removal of 5 bases from V and 8 bases from J, the junction contained 6 bases not matched to a gene. The CDR3 length is 14 residues. CDR3 sequence: CASSLTGTGEKLFF. The CDR3, as DNA: TGTGCCAGCAGTCTAACCGGGACAGGGGAAAAACTGTTTTTT.

This clonotype has ten or more counts. This sequence joins TRBV7-2 and TRBJ2-7; D not certain. Looked up from germline, CDR1 is SGHTA and CDR2 is FQGNSA. The CDR3 loop spans 15 amino acids. V was clipped by 0 bases and J by 4 bases, with 13 bases between them. The CDR3 DNA sequence: TGTGCCAGCAGCTTAGCCAGAACACGGGTGTACGAGCAGTACTTC. Its protein is CASSLARTRVYEQYF.

This clonotype was counted a few times. V and J are TRBV7-2 and TRBJ1-3; D remains unclear. Trimming removed 3 bases at V and 0 bases at J, with 9 bases between. The CDR3 is made up of 15 amino acids. CDR1 is SGHTA, CDR2 FQGNSA, per germline. The CDR3 here is CASSLWGVSGNTIYF. The CDR3 DNA follows: TGTGCCAGCAGCTTGTGGGGAGTCTCTGGAAACACCATATATTTT.

This sequence joins TRBV20-1 and TRBJ2-3; 7 bases agree with TRBD1. V gave up 5 bases and J gave up 2 bases; unmatched junction bases: 4. CDR3 length equals 13 residues. Germline CDR1 is DFQATT and CDR2 is SNEGSKA (reference sequence). CDR3 loop: CSAPDRTTDTQYF. The CDR3 bases are TGCAGTGCTCCGGACAGGACCACAGATACGCAGTATTTT.

V is TRBV20-1 and J is TRBJ1-3; D remains unclear. Germline values: CDR1 DFQATT, CDR2 SNEGSKA (reference sequence). The CDR3 consists of 11 residues. V lost 1 base and J 8 bases, leaving 6 bases between the germline ends. CDR3 bases: TGCAGTGCTAGAGGCCCCTACACCATATATTTT. This codes for CSARGPYTIYF.

The chain has TRBV10-3 and TRBJ2-6; D perhaps matches TRBD1 (6 bases). Trimming pared 4 bases from V and 0 bases from J, leaving 10 bases between. This CDR3 has 16 amino acids. Germline CDR1 ENHRY, CDR2 SYGVKD. The CDR3 DNA sequence: TGTGCCATCAGTGTCGGACAGAACTCTGGGGCCAACGTCCTGACTTTC. Protein: CAISVGQNSGANVLTF.

The V and J genes are TRBV6-2 or TRBV6-3 and TRBJ2-7; 8 bases fit TRBD1. Losses at the gene ends were 6 bases for V and 3 bases for J; bases not matched to a gene: 10. The germline V gene encodes CDR1 MNHEY and CDR2 SVGEGT. The CDR3 sequence is 15 residues long. In DNA, the CDR3 is TGTGCCAGCAGGAAAGGGACAGGCGACTTCTACGAGCAGTACTTC. The encoded protein is CASRKGTGDFYEQYF.

This clonotype occurred a few times. The chain employs TRBV7-2 and TRBJ2-7; 9 nucleotides align to TRBD2. The germline V gene encodes CDR1 SGHTA and CDR2 FQGNSA. V shed 1 base, J shed 3 bases, and the junction held 1 base outside the gene matches. The CDR3 sequence is 14 residues long. This chain's CDR3 is CASSLGSGGYEQYF. Written as DNA, the CDR3 is TGTGCCAGCAGCTTAGGTAGCGGGGGCTACGAGCAGTACTTC.

The V and J genes are TRBV20-1 and TRBJ2-5, with 9 bases fitting TRBD2. With V trimmed by 6 bases and J by 4 bases, 12 bases remained unmatched. Germline V CDR1 and CDR2: DFQATT, SNEGSKA (reference sequence). The CDR3 is 15 residues long. CDR3 sequence: CSADPAGGPRETQYF. CDR3 in DNA: TGCAGTGCAGATCCGGCGGGAGGGCCTCGAGAGACCCAGTACTTC.

This clonotype was counted ten times or more. The chain links TRBV7-2 to TRBJ2-1; 9 positions match TRBD2. The germline V gene has CDR1 SGHTA and CDR2 FQGNSA. The CDR3 runs to 15 residues. The V gene end was trimmed by 5 bases and the J gene end by 8 bases; junction bases not matched to a gene: 10. The CDR3 DNA follows: TGTGCCAGCAGCGCCCAAAGTGCGGGGGGGTATGAGCAGTTCTTC. It yields the protein CASSAQSAGGYEQFF.

In the case of this clonotype: This sequence may be a read error, since a much larger clone differs from it by one base. This chain links TRBV6-6 with TRBJ2-7; 7 bases agree with TRBD1. The CDR3 is 14 amino acids. Germline CDR1 reads MNHNY; CDR2 reads SVGAGI (reference sequence). CDR3 nucleotides: TGTGCCAACAGTCCCGGGTCAGGGGGTAGCGAGCAGTACTTC. As protein: CANSPGSGGSEQYF.

V is TRBV19 and J is TRBJ1-5, with 7 bases fitting TRBD1. With 8 bases clipped from V and 9 bases from J, the junction kept 7 bases outside the gene matches. The CDR3 length is 12 residues. Germline CDR1 is LNHDA and CDR2 is SQIVND (reference sequence). CDR3 coding DNA: TGTGCCAGTGCGGACAGGCATCTGCCCCAGCATTTT. This translates into CASADRHLPQHF.

The chain uses TRBV18 and TRBJ2-3, with a weak D call TRBD1 (7 bases). In germline, CDR1 is KGHSH, CDR2 LQKENI. CDR3 length: 14 residues. With 3 bases removed from V and 4 bases from J, the gap between germline ends came to 11 bases. For the CDR3, the DNA is TGTGCCAGCTCACCGGTCAGGGGGGCAGATACGCAGTATTTT. This gives the protein CASSPVRGADTQYF.

This clonotype was counted ten times or more. This chain connects TRBV28 to TRBJ2-5; D may be TRBD2 (5 bases). V lost 7 bases and J lost 2, with 11 bases in between. The germline V gene encodes CDR1 MDHEN and CDR2 SYDVKM. The CDR3 consists of 13 residues. The CDR3 here is CASTPGSQETQYF. The DNA of the CDR3 is TGTGCCAGCACCCCGGGGTCACAAGAGACCCAGTACTTC.

This chain joins TRBV7-2 and TRBJ2-7; TRBD1 matches at 8 bases. The CDR3 is 15 amino acids. V shed 1 base, J shed 4 bases, and the junction held 6 bases outside the gene matches. Looked up from germline, CDR1 is SGHTA and CDR2 is FQGNSA. CDR3 sequence reads: CASSLGSRGLYEQYF. DNA of the CDR3: TGTGCCAGCAGCTTAGGTAGCAGGGGGCTGTACGAGCAGTACTTC.

The chain uses TRBV5-4 and TRBJ2-2; 7 bases line up with TRBD2. The germline gives CDR1 SGHNT, CDR2 YYREEE (reference sequence). The CDR3 runs 16 residues. The V segment lost 3 bases and the J segment 3 bases; nucleotides outside the gene matches: 8. In nucleotides, the CDR3 is TGTGCCAGCAGCTCAATGGCTGCGGGAGACACCGGGGAGCTGTTTTTT. Translating gives CASSSMAAGDTGELFF.

At least ten counts were recorded for this clonotype. This rearrangement joins TRBV2 to TRBJ1-2; D may be TRBD1 (6 bases). V was pared by 9 bases and J by 6 bases, with 20 bases between. Germline V CDR1 and CDR2: SNHLY, FYNNEI. The CDR3 is made up of 14 amino acids. CDR3 region: CARGRRGALNGYTF. The CDR3 DNA sequence: TGTGCCAGGGGAAGGAGGGGGGCGCTGAATGGCTACACCTTC. The full variable domain, completed using reference TRBV2 and TRBJ1-2, is EPEVTQTPSHQVTQMGQEVILRCVPISNHLYFYWYRQILGQKVEFLVSFYNNEISEKSEIFDDQFSVERPDGSNFTLKIRSTKLEDSAMYFCARGRRGALNGYTFGSGTRLTVV.

J is TRBJ2-5 and V is TRBV7-9; no clear D gene. This CDR3 comprises 12 residues. Trimming left V 1 base short and J 5 bases short, with 5 bases between. Per germline, CDR1 SEHNR and CDR2 FQNEAQ (reference sequence). Here the CDR3 reads CASSLVHETQYF. The CDR3 DNA reads TGTGCCAGCAGCTTAGTCCACGAGACCCAGTACTTC. Complete variable domain (other parts from reference TRBV7-9 and TRBJ2-5): DTGVSQNPRHKITKRGQNVTFRCDPISEHNRLYWYRQTLGQGPEFLTYFQNEAQLEKSRLLSDRFSAERPKGSFSTLEIQRTEQGDSAMYLCASSLVHETQYFGPGTRLLVL.

This clonotype turned up a few times. The genes are TRBV6-1 and TRBJ2-3, with D possibly being TRBD2 (6 bases). The CDR3 loop spans 11 amino acids. In germline, CDR1 is MNHNS, CDR2 SASEGT. The V and J ends lost 6 bases and 8 bases respectively, with 9 bases between them. CDR3 region: CASRAGFTQYF. The DNA for the CDR3 is TGTGCCAGCAGGGCGGGGTTTACGCAGTATTTT.